The clone carrying this TCR beta chain was recorded once. Its antigen remains unidentified. A much larger clone is a single base away; this may be a read error. One entry per CDR3 protein, called by TCRdb with MiXCR from the PCR reads. Here the sample spans a few hundred thousand distinct CDR3 sequences, roughly 23% being singletons. This sample was included in a study of molecular identifiers for immune sequencing clone quantification. Overall study findings and caveats: Jurkat TCR RNA spiked in from one cell (amid more than 850,000 naive cells) was reportedly detectable.

The germline gives CDR1 LNHDA, CDR2 SQIVND (reference sequence). The CDR3 totals 13 residues. Sequencing was performed on naive CD8+ T cells from blood, with Jurkat cell RNA spiked in. The subset is: FACS-sorted CD8+CD4-CCR7+CD45RA+ naive T cells. The chain carries TRBV19 and TRBJ2-7; D may be TRBD2 (5 bases). The clonotype was recovered from a human donor in good health. Some libraries in this study had Jurkat cell RNA spiked in. The CDR3 reads CASSISGSYKQYF. The CDR3, as DNA: TGTGCCAGTAGTATCTCGGGAAGCTACAAGCAGTACTTC.